The source of this T cell receptor beta chain is a study of blood T cell repertoires in COVID-19. On the study more broadly: Sites across the United States, Italy and Spain contributed samples from acute and convalescent COVID-19. The analysed material was cDNA or gDNA that came from T cells, B-cell-depleted T cells, or PBMCs.

Germline V gene sequence: CDR1 SGHNT, CDR2 YYREEE (reference sequence). V was pared by 5 bases and J by 4 bases, with 8 bases of the junction left unmatched. This CDR3 comprises 15 residues. Original methodology: The assay estimated nucleated cells by amplifying reference gene primers. Assay used: immunoSEQ multiplex PCR; TCRdb lists only in-frame clones, some missing. V and J calls and clone size are given by that table; D and trimming were obtained from the DNA. The sample consists of approximately 130,000 clones, over 70% of them appearing once. The chain uses TRBV5-4 and TRBJ2-2; the match to TRBD1 covers 7 bases. Sequencing was done on a sample of peripheral blood. The receptor was derived from a man aged 80 or over with acute or convalescent COVID-19. CDR3 loop: CASSARDSITGELFF. In nucleotides, the CDR3 is TGTGCCAGCAGTGCCCGGGACAGTATCACCGGGGAGCTGTTTTTT. Filled out from reference TRBV5-4 and TRBJ2-2, the complete variable domain reads ETGVTQSPTHLIKTRGQQVTLRCSSQSGHNTVSWYQQALGQGPQFIFQYYREEENGRGNFPPRFSGLQFPNYSSELNVNALELDDSALYLCASSARDSITGELFFGEGSRLTVL.